This T cell receptor (beta chain) was captured in a study of cytomegalovirus exposure and HLA in healthy donors. Losses at the gene ends were 4 bases for V and 5 bases for J; bases not matched to a gene: 8. Looked up from germline, CDR1 is SGHRS and CDR2 is YFSETQ. This CDR3 comprises 14 residues. The PCR used 60 Vbeta and 13 Jbeta primers. Some clones are missing from TCRdb's copy, which holds only in-frame ones; the method was immunoSEQ multiplex PCR. The sample yields some 76,000 clones, of which the top ten take up about 5%. The V and J genes are TRBV5-1 and TRBJ2-7, with TRBD1 matching 8 bases. The source is a man aged 40-49 years in good health and CMV-seronegative. Sequencing was performed on PBMCs. CDR3 protein: CASSIGQGANEQYF. CDR3 nucleotides: TGCGCCAGCAGCATCGGACAGGGCGCTAACGAGCAGTACTTC.